These T cell receptor beta chains were read from a single sample in a study of Ad26.COV2.S vaccination and SARS-CoV-2 variants. The data were produced by immunoSEQ multiplex PCR, yet TCRdb's version contains in-frame clones alone and is incomplete. The table shows roughly 300,000 clones, with around nine tenths occurring only once. Source: peripheral blood, taken in a trial of Ad26.COV2.S vaccine versus placebo. These receptors were obtained from a person aged 18-60 years who received the Ad26.COV2.S COVID-19 vaccine or a placebo. Both conserved end residues are part of each CDR3. The D gene is left open where the match is weak.

v_gene	d_gene	j_gene	len	CDR3aa
TRBV19	NA	TRBJ1-4	14	CASRMGQADEKLFF
TRBV6-2/TRBV6-3	NA	TRBJ2-6	16	CASSYEGGSGANVLTF
TRBV6-5	NA	TRBJ1-6	15	CASSYVPGHNSPLHF
TRBV4-3	TRBD2	TRBJ2-2	15	CASSRGLANTGELFF
TRBV10-3	TRBD1	TRBJ2-3	14	CAIRGTGTTDTQYF
TRBV11-2	TRBD1	TRBJ2-2	15	CASSPRDSYTGELFF
TRBV5-1	NA	TRBJ2-7	15	CASSLSAGGRWEQYF
TRBV10-3	NA	TRBJ2-7	13	CAISDTGTYEQYF
TRBV5-6	TRBD1	TRBJ1-3	15	CASSFGTVSGNTIYF
TRBV5-6	TRBD1	TRBJ1-1	14	CASSSAGTGTEAFF
TRBV5-8	NA	TRBJ1-2	14	CASSLVTENYGYTF
TRBV20-1	TRBD1	TRBJ2-3	15	CSASSGGYGTDTQYF
TRBV7-7	NA	TRBJ2-5	15	CASSLAWGTAETQYF
TRBV5-4	NA	TRBJ2-5	13	CASSLQEWETQYF
TRBV6-6	TRBD1	TRBJ1-2	13	CASSLGGNYGYTF
TRBV10-2	TRBD2	TRBJ2-7	14	CASRQTGTSYEQYF
TRBV6-6	NA	TRBJ1-2	13	CASSSGGSYGYTF
TRBV6-2/TRBV6-3	NA	TRBJ1-1	17	CASSYSNWPKLNTEAFF
TRBV15	TRBD1	TRBJ1-2	13	CATSWDRGGGYTF
TRBV19	NA	TRBJ1-5	17	CASSIQLTGHGNQPQHF
TRBV5-4	NA	TRBJ1-1	13	CASSLATGYGAFF
TRBV10-2	NA	TRBJ2-7	11	CASSDGWEQYF
TRBV4-1	TRBD2	TRBJ2-1	18	CASSHVTSGRPFGNEQFF
TRBV2	TRBD1	TRBJ2-7	12	CAGRTGSYEQYF
TRBV7-9	TRBD1	TRBJ2-2	15	CASSDRDRGSGELFF
TRBV13	NA	TRBJ1-1	15	CASSLLVQAGTEAFF
TRBV6-5	NA	TRBJ1-6	14	CASRGGTVDSPLHF
TRBV12-5	TRBD2	TRBJ2-1	14	CASGGLAGVDEQFF
TRBV5-1	NA	TRBJ2-2	17	CASSVTTPPSNTGELFF
TRBV6-5	NA	TRBJ2-7	12	CASRSDGYEQYF
TRBV5-3	NA	TRBJ1-4	20	CARSSGVAPGRGSGNEKLFF
TRBV5-5	TRBD1	TRBJ2-1	13	CASRDRDYNEQFF
TRBV19	TRBD1	TRBJ1-5	16	CASSIERQGSFQPQHF
TRBV5-1	TRBD2	TRBJ2-3	18	CASSPEGRLAGYTDTQYF
TRBV19	TRBD1	TRBJ1-6	15	CASSLGTGVGSPLHF
TRBV7-2	TRBD1	TRBJ1-2	14	CASSSLGTGSGYTF
TRBV6-2/TRBV6-3	NA	TRBJ2-7	15	CASSNSQTGPYEQYF
TRBV14	NA	TRBJ2-3	13	CASSQELADTQYF
TRBV23-1	NA	TRBJ1-5	15	CASTLDRSSNQPQHF
TRBV21-1	NA	TRBJ2-7	16	CASSKRLRMRFYEQYF
TRBV21-1	NA	TRBJ1-6	14	CASSNRDRGSPLHF
TRBV6-5	TRBD1	TRBJ1-5	15	CASSYSSKGAWPQHF
TRBV2	TRBD1	TRBJ1-2	16	CASMFDVGTGLGGYTF
TRBV7-9	NA	TRBJ1-2	13	CASSLMSGDGYTF
TRBV7-6	NA	TRBJ2-3	14	CASSSPGRTDTQYF
TRBV19	TRBD1	TRBJ1-5	13	CATRDRGNQPQHF
TRBV7-8	NA	TRBJ2-2	16	CASSSNRDGHTGELFF
TRBV28	NA	TRBJ1-1	14	CASRKRQMNTEAFF
TRBV6-6	NA	TRBJ2-7	15	CASSYSNSGLGEQYF
TRBV6-5	NA	TRBJ1-1	14	CASRHPSRNTEAFF
TRBV4-2	NA	TRBJ2-7	15	CASSQETESFYEQYF
TRBV6-5	TRBD2	TRBJ2-1	15	CASEISGGAYNEQFF
TRBV27	TRBD1	TRBJ1-2	13	CASRPAGGGGYTF
TRBV5-8	NA	TRBJ2-2	16	CASSLERGVDTGELFF
TRBV7-2	NA	TRBJ1-3	16	CASSRDIPRSGNTIYF
TRBV6-5	NA	TRBJ1-2	13	CASSRGSNYGYTF
TRBV19	NA	TRBJ2-5	13	CASSKYGQETQYF